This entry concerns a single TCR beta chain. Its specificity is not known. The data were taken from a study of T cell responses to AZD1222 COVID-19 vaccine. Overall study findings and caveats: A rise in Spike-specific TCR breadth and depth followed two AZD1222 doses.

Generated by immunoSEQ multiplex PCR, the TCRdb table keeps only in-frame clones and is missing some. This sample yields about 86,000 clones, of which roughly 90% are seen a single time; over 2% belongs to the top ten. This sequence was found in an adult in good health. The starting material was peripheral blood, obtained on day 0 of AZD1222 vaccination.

The CDR3 loop is CASSLDLGGANVLTF. The CDR3 DNA reads TGTGCCAGCAGCTTAGACCTGGGTGGGGCCAACGTCCTGACTTTC. The chain links TRBV5-4 to TRBJ2-6; no firm D call. CDR3 length: 15 amino acids. Germline V CDR1 and CDR2: SGHNT, YYREEE (reference sequence). V was trimmed by 2 bases and J by 3 bases, leaving 9 bases between them.